The source of this TCR beta chain is a study of blood T cell repertoires in COVID-19. Study in general: Samples representing acute and convalescent COVID-19 were sourced from the United States, Italy and Spain. PBMCs, B-cell-depleted T cells, or T cells were the source of the cDNA or gDNA that made up the material.

The CDR3 length is 14 residues. V was shortened by 8 bases and J by 0 bases, with 13 bases between the two germline ends. Germline V gives CDR1 SNHLY, CDR2 FYNNEI. Authors' methods: From reference gene primer amplification, estimates of nucleated cell counts were derived. The table came from immunoSEQ multiplex PCR; TCRdb's copy has only in-frame clones and leaves some out. V and J calls and clone size are as listed in that table; D and trimming were resolved from the DNA. The table has around 160,000 clones, roughly 90% seen once. The chain carries TRBV2 and TRBJ1-1; unclear D gene. The sequenced material came from peripheral blood. The sequence was obtained from a man in his 60s with active or convalescent COVID-19. The CDR3 DNA reads TGTGCCAGCCGGGAGGCTTTCATGAACACTGAAGCTTTCTTT. Encoded protein: CASREAFMNTEAFF.